These T cell receptor beta chains were read from a single sample in a study of shared clonotypes between healthy human individuals. Method: immunoSEQ multiplex PCR; TCRdb's copy keeps in-frame clones and lacks some. The sample contains about 680,000 clones, 73% of which appear only once. The sequencing sample was made of memory CD4+ T cells sorted from blood. These receptors originate from a woman aged 25 to 45 in good health. CDR3s include the opening cysteine and the closing phenylalanine or tryptophan. D genes are given only for firm matches. Clone size is not always given. Where it is, it says once, few, many or a class for expanded clones.

DNA,CDR3,V,size,D,J
TGCGCCAGCAGCCTCCGGGCCGCAGCCACCTACGAGCAGTACTTC,CASSLRAAATYEQYF,TRBV5-1,many,NA,TRBJ2-7
TGTGCCAGCAGCCCGGGACTAGCGGGATCAAAGCAGTACTTC,CASSPGLAGSKQYF,TRBV11-2,NA,TRBD2,TRBJ2-7
TGTGCCAGTATCGGATTATTCGGTGGCTACACCTTC,CASIGLFGGYTF,TRBV19,few,NA,TRBJ1-2
TGCGCCAGCAGCCAAGGCTCTGGTCCGCGAGGAAACACCATATATTTT,CASSQGSGPRGNTIYF,TRBV4-1,NA,NA,TRBJ1-3
TGTGCCAGCAGCTTTGGGACAAGGGACAACACCGGGGAGCTGTTTTTT,CASSFGTRDNTGELFF,TRBV7-9,NA,NA,TRBJ2-2
TGCGCCAGCAGCTTACCCGGGACAGGAAAAACCGGGGAGCTGTTTTTT,CASSLPGTGKTGELFF,TRBV5-1,NA,TRBD1,TRBJ2-2
TGTGCCAGTAGTATAGATAGAGGGACGCTAACTCAGCCCCAGCATTTT,CASSIDRGTLTQPQHF,TRBV19,once,NA,TRBJ1-5
TGTGCCAGCAGCCACGATCTCGGCGCCGAGGAGCAGTTCTTC,CASSHDLGAEEQFF,TRBV11-2,NA,NA,TRBJ2-1
TGTGCCAGCAGTCGACAGTTTCTAGCCAAAAACATTCAGTACTTC,CASSRQFLAKNIQYF,TRBV28,NA,NA,TRBJ2-4
TGTGCCAGCAGTGAACAGTCAGGGAAAACCAACGAGCAGTACTTC,CASSEQSGKTNEQYF,TRBV2,NA,NA,TRBJ2-7
TGTGCCAGCAGCTTTCCGGCAGGCGGTGCGGGAGAGCAGTACTTC,CASSFPAGGAGEQYF,TRBV7-8,NA,NA,TRBJ2-7
TGTGCCAGCAGCTCCGGACAGCTCCGATACACAGATACGCAGTATTTT,CASSSGQLRYTDTQYF,TRBV28,NA,NA,TRBJ2-3
TGTGCCAGTAGTCCCGGGCTCCCTGGGTCGGAGACCCAGTACTTC,CASSPGLPGSETQYF,TRBV19,NA,NA,TRBJ2-5
TGTGCCAGCAGTCCTCAAGGTGCGGGGAACACTGAAGCTTTCTTT,CASSPQGAGNTEAFF,TRBV28,NA,NA,TRBJ1-1
TGTGCCAGCAGTTCAAGACAGACAGCTGGGAGCAATCAGCCCCAGCATTTT,CASSSRQTAGSNQPQHF,TRBV27,NA,NA,TRBJ1-5
TGTGCCAGCAGCCCACAGGGGGTGCACACTGAAGCTTTCTTT,CASSPQGVHTEAFF,TRBV7-6,NA,TRBD1,TRBJ1-1
TGTGCCAGCAGCCCTAGTTGGAGTAGCACAGATACGCAGTATTTT,CASSPSWSSTDTQYF,TRBV7-7,NA,NA,TRBJ2-3
TGTGCCAGCAGCCCCCTTGACAGGGCGAACGAGCAGTACTTC,CASSPLDRANEQYF,TRBV5-6,NA,TRBD1,TRBJ2-7
TGTGCCACCAGTGGGACGGGTCTGGGGGGTGGTGAGCAGTTCTTC,CATSGTGLGGGEQFF,TRBV6-5,NA,NA,TRBJ2-1
TGTGCCAGCAGTCCCCATGGGACAGGAGGAAACACCATATATTTT,CASSPHGTGGNTIYF,TRBV6-5,NA,TRBD1,TRBJ1-3
TGCGCCAGCAGCATAGGACTGAATAACAATGAGCAGTTCTTC,CASSIGLNNNEQFF,TRBV5-1,NA,NA,TRBJ2-1
TGTGCCAGCAGCTTAGCAGCAGGGGGAAACACCATATATTTT,CASSLAAGGNTIYF,TRBV7-2,NA,NA,TRBJ1-3
TGCGCCAGCAGCTCACCCGGGAACTATGGGGCAGGGAGTAACTATGGCTACACCTTC,CASSSPGNYGAGSNYGYTF,TRBV5-1,NA,NA,TRBJ1-2
TGTGCCAGCAGTGAATCTTGGGGGACTAGCGGGAGACAGACCCAGTACTTC,CASSESWGTSGRQTQYF,TRBV25-1,NA,TRBD2,TRBJ2-5
TGTGCCAGCAGCCGCAGGGGGAACACTGAAGCTTTCTTT,CASSRRGNTEAFF,TRBV27,NA,NA,TRBJ1-1
TGTGCCAGCAGAGACTTTGCGTTAAATCAGCCCCAGCATTTT,CASRDFALNQPQHF,TRBV28,NA,NA,TRBJ1-5
TGTGCCAGCGTGGAGGACACCTACAATGAGCAGTTCTTC,CASVEDTYNEQFF,TRBV7-9,NA,NA,TRBJ2-1
TGCGCCAGCAGTGGCGGGACTCCAGGCAAAAACATTCAGTACTTC,CASSGGTPGKNIQYF,TRBV10-1,NA,NA,TRBJ2-4
TGTGCCAGCAGTCCGCGGACAGGAGGGGGTTGGGCCAAAAACATTCAGTACTTC,CASSPRTGGGWAKNIQYF,TRBV25-1,NA,NA,TRBJ2-4
TGTGCCAGCAGCAGTTTTCAGGTCCCCATCACAGATACGCAGTATTTT,CASSSFQVPITDTQYF,TRBV5-4,NA,NA,TRBJ2-3
TGTGCCAGTAGTTCAAGAGGGACAGGGACAGGGTACGAGCAGTACTTC,CASSSRGTGTGYEQYF,TRBV19,NA,TRBD1,TRBJ2-7
TGTGCCAGTATCAAAGAACATAGGAGGGACTATCCCTCTGGGGCCAACGTCCTGACTTTC,CASIKEHRRDYPSGANVLTF,TRBV19,few,TRBD2,TRBJ2-6
TGTGCCAGCAGTGAATCCACAGGGCTCGGAGCCAAAAACATTCAGTACTTC,CASSESTGLGAKNIQYF,TRBV25-1,NA,NA,TRBJ2-4
TGCAGCGTTCAAGGGGGCAGGCTCTCTGGAAACACCATATATTTT,CSVQGGRLSGNTIYF,TRBV29-1,NA,TRBD1,TRBJ1-3
TGTGCCAGTAGTATTGGATCGAGCAATCAGCCCCAGCATTTT,CASSIGSSNQPQHF,TRBV19,NA,NA,TRBJ1-5
TGTGCCAGCAGCTTGGTCTTTCGGACAACCCGAGGCTATGGCTACACCTTC,CASSLVFRTTRGYGYTF,TRBV7-8,many,NA,TRBJ1-2
TGTGCCAGCTCACCGGGGCGGGATGGCTACGAGCAGTACTTC,CASSPGRDGYEQYF,TRBV18,few,NA,TRBJ2-7
TGTGCCAGCAGCTTATCTAGCGGACTTTACAATGAGCAGTTCTTC,CASSLSSGLYNEQFF,TRBV7-2,NA,TRBD2,TRBJ2-1
TGTGCCAGCACCCGCCCCGACGACAGCTCCTACGAGCAGTACTTC,CASTRPDDSSYEQYF,TRBV6-5,NA,NA,TRBJ2-7
TGTGCCAGCAGCCCCTCCGGGACAGGACACAATGAGCAGTTCTTC,CASSPSGTGHNEQFF,TRBV7-7,NA,TRBD1,TRBJ2-1
TGTGCCAGCAGTACTCCCGGGACAGCCATAATCACAGATACGCAGTATTTT,CASSTPGTAIITDTQYF,TRBV28,NA,TRBD1,TRBJ2-3
TGTGCCAGCTATAAGGCGGGAGGCGAGCAGTACTTC,CASYKAGGEQYF,TRBV28,NA,TRBD2,TRBJ2-7
TGTGCCAGCAGTGGTCAGGGTCATGGCTACACCTTC,CASSGQGHGYTF,TRBV28,NA,NA,TRBJ1-2
TGTGCCAGCAGCTTAATACTAGCGGGAACCGGGGAGCTGTTTTTT,CASSLILAGTGELFF,TRBV7-9,many,TRBD2,TRBJ2-2
TGCAGCCCGACATTTGGAGGTGAGCAGTTCTTC,CSPTFGGEQFF,TRBV29-1,NA,NA,TRBJ2-1